The next 4 T cell receptor beta chains were all read from a single sample in a study of PD-L1 blockade in urothelial cancer. Sequenced by immunoSEQ multiplex PCR; TCRdb stores in-frame clones only, minus some. The table includes tens of thousands of clones, 88% detected once. Sequencing used PBMCs, obtained around atezolizumab (anti-PD-L1) treatment. The receptor set was obtained from a man aged 45-65 years with urothelial cancer.

The chain couples TRBV12-5 to TRBJ2-5; TRBD1 matches at 8 bases. Trimming cost V 2 bases and J 0 bases; bases outside gene matches: 5. This CDR3 contains 16 residues. Germline CDR1 reads LGHNT; CDR2 reads FRNRAP. CDR3 in amino acids: CASGLRTGPYQETQYF. CDR3 nucleotide sequence: TGTGCTAGTGGTTTGAGGACAGGGCCCTACCAAGAGACCCAGTACTTC. The whole variable domain, remainder taken from reference TRBV12-5 and TRBJ2-5, is DARVTQTPRHKVTEMGQEVTMRCQPILGHNTVFWYRQTMMQGLELLAYFRNRAPLDDSGMPKDRFSAEMPDATLATLKIQPSEPRDSAVYFCASGLRTGPYQETQYFGPGTRLLVL.

For the CDR3, the DNA is TGTGCCAGCAGCTCCCGGACAGAGGCGAACACCGGGGAGCTGTTTTTT. It is translated as CASSSRTEANTGELFF. This chain links TRBV9 with TRBJ2-2; D may be TRBD1 (6 bases). V gave up 4 bases and J gave up 0 bases, with 13 bases separating them. The CDR3 totals 16 residues. Germline CDR1 is SGDLS and CDR2 is YYNGEE.

The gene calls are TRBV19 and TRBJ1-5; 10 positions agree with TRBD1. V dropped 7 bases and J dropped 6; count of bases not matched to a gene: 9. Per germline, CDR1 LNHDA and CDR2 SQIVND (reference sequence). This CDR3 contains 15 residues. As DNA, the CDR3 is TGTGCCAGTATCAAAGGGACAGGGGTGGGTCAGCCCCAGCATTTT. This gives the protein CASIKGTGVGQPQHF.

The V gene is TRBV7-6, the J gene TRBJ2-7, with a tentative D call TRBD1 (8 bases). Germline assignment: CDR1 SGHVS and CDR2 FNYEAQ. V shed 1 base and J shed 3 bases, with 13 bases lying between them. This CDR3 spans 15 amino acids. CDR3 sequence (DNA): TGTGCCAGCAGCTTAGGGACAGGGAGGGTCTACGAGCAGTACTTC. It translates to CASSLGTGRVYEQYF.